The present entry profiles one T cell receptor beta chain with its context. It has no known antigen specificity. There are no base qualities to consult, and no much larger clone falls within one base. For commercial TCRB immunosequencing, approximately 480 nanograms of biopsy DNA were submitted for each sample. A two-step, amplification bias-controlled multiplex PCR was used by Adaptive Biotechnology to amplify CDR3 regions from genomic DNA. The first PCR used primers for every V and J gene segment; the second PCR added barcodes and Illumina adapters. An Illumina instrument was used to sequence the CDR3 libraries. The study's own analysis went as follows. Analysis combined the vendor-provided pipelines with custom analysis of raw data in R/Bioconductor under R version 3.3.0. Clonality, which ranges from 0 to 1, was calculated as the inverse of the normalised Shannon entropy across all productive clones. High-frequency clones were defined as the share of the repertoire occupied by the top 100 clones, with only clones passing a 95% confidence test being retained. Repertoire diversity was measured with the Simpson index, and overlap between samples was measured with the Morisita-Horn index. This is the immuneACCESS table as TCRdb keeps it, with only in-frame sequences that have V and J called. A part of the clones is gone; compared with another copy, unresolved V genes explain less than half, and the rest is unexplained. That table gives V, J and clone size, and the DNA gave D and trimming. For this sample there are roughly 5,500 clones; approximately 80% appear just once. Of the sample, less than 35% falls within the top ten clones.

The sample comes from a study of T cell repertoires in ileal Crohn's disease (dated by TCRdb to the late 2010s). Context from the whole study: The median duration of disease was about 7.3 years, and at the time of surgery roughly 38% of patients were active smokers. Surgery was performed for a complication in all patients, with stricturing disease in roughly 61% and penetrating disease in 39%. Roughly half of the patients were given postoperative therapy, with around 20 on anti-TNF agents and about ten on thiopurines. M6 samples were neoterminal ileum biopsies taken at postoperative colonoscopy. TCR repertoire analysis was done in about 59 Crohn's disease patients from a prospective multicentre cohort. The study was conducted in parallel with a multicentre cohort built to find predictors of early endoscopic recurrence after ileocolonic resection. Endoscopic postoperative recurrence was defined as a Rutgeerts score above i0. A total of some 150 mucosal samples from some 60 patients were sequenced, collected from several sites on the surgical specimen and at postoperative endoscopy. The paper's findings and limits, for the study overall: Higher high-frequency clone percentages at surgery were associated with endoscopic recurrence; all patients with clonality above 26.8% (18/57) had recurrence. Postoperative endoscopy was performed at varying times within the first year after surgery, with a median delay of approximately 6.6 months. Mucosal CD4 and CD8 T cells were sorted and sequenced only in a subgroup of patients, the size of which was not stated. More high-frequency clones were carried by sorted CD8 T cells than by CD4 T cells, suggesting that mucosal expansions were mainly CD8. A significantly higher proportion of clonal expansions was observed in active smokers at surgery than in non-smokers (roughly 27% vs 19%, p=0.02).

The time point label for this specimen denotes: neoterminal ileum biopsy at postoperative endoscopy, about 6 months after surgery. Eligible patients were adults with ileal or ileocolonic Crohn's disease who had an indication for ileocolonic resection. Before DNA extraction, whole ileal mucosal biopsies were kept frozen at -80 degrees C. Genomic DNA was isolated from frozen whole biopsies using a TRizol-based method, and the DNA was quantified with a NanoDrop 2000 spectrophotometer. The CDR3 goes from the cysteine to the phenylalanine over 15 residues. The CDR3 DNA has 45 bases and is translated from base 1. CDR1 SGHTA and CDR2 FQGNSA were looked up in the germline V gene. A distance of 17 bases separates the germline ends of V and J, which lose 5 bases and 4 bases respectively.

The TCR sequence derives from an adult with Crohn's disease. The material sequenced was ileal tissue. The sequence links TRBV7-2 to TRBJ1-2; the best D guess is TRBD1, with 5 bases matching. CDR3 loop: CASSPPEGEGYGYTF. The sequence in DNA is TGTGCCAGCAGCCCCCCCGAAGGGGAAGGCTATGGCTACACCTTC.